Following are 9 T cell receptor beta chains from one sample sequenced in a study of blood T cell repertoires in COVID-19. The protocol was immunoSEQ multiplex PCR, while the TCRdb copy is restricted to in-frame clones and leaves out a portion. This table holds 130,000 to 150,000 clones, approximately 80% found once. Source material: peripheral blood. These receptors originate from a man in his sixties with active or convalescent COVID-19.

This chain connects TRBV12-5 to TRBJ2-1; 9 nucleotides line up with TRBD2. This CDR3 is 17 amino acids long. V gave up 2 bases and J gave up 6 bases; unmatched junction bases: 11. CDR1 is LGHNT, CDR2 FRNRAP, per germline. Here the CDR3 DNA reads TGTGCTAGTGGTTTGCCAAGCTCTAGCGGGGTAGGCAATGAGCAGTTCTTC. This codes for CASGLPSSSGVGNEQFF.

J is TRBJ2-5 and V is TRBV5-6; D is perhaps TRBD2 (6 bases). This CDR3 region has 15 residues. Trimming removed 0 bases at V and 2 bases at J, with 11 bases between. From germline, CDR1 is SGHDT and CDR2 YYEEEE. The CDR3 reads CASSLGLAAQETQYF. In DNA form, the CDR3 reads TGTGCCAGCAGCTTGGGGTTAGCGGCACAAGAGACCCAGTACTTC.

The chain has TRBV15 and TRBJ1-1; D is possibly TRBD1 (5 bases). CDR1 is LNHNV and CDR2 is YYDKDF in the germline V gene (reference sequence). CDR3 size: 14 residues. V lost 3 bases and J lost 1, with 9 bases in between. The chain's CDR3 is CATSRGRENTEAFF. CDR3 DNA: TGTGCCACCAGCAGGGGCAGGGAGAACACTGAAGCTTTCTTT.

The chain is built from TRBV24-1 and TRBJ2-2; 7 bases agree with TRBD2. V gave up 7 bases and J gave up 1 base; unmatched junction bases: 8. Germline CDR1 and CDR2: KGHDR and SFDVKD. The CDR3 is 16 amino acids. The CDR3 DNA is TGTGCCACCAGCTTGGGGGGGACCTTGAACACCGGGGAGCTGTTTTTT. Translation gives CATSLGGTLNTGELFF.

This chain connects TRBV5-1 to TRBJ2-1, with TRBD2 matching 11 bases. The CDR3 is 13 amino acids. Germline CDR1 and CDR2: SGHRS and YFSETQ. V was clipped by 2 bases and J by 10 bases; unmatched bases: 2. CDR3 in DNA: TGCGCCAGCAGCTTCGGGACTAGCGGAGAGCAGTTCTTC. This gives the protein CASSFGTSGEQFF.

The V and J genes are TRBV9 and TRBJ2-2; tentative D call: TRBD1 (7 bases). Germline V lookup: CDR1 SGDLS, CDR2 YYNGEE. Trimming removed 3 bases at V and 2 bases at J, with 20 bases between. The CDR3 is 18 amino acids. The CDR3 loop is CASSGRGQGQRNTGELFF. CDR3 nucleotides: TGTGCCAGCAGCGGCCGGGGGCAGGGACAGCGAAACACCGGGGAGCTGTTTTTT.

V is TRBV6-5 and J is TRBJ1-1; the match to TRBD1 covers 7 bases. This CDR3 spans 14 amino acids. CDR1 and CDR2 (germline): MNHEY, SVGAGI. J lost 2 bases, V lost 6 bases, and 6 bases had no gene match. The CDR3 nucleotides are TGTGCCAGCAGGGACGGGACAGCCAACACTGAAGCTTTCTTT. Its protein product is CASRDGTANTEAFF.

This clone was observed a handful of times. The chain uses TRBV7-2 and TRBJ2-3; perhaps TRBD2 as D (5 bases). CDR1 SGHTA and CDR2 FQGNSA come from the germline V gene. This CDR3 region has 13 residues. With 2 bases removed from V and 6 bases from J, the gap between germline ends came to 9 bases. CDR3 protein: CASSLSSLDTQYF. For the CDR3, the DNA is TGTGCCAGCAGCTTATCTAGCCTGGATACGCAGTATTTT.

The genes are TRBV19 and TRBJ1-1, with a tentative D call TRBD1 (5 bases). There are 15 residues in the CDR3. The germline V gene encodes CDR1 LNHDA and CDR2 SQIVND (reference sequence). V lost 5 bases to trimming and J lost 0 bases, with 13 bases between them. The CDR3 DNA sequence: TGTGCCAGTAGTCCCCACAGGAACATGAACACTGAAGCTTTCTTT. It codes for CASSPHRNMNTEAFF.